This T cell receptor (beta chain) came from a study of blood T cell repertoires in COVID-19. Whole-study context: Acute and convalescent COVID-19 specimens originated in the United States, Italy and Spain. PBMCs, B-cell-depleted T cells, or T cells were the source of the cDNA or gDNA that made up the material.

Using immunoSEQ multiplex PCR, the repertoire was profiled, and TCRdb retains in-frame clones only, with some absent. The sample comprises roughly 79,000 clones, 82% of which are singletons, and approximately 7.3% rests with the top ten. The CDR3 loop spans 17 amino acids. Looked up from germline, CDR1 is LGHNA and CDR2 is YSLEER. With V trimmed by 2 bases and J by 4 bases, 7 bases remained unmatched. The sequence was obtained from a human donor in a cohort sampled during active COVID-19. This chain uses TRBV4-3 with TRBJ2-3; 12 bases are a match to TRBD2. Material: peripheral blood. The CDR3 is CASSQLGLAGPPDTQYF. CDR3 in DNA: TGCGCCAGCAGCCAACTCGGACTAGCGGGACCCCCAGATACGCAGTATTTT.